Following are 4 T cell receptor beta chains from one sample sequenced in a study of PD-1 blockade in classical Hodgkin lymphoma. The method was immunoSEQ multiplex PCR; TCRdb's version includes in-frame clones alone and lacks a portion of them. Of tens of thousands of clones detected, 70% to 90% appear once; the ten largest clones hold approximately 23%. Time point denoted: cycle 4 day 1 (C4D1), after more than 5 weeks of nivolumab. Relapse after autologous stem cell transplantation occurred in every patient, and brentuximab vedotin exposure varied. The sample consisted of peripheral blood mononuclear cells (PBMCs), taken before the fourth cycle of nivolumab. These receptors were taken from a human donor with classical Hodgkin lymphoma.

The chain is built from TRBV7-9 and TRBJ1-3; 7 bases are shared with TRBD1. J gave up 9 bases and V 5 bases, and 7 bases lay outside the gene matches. The CDR3 length is 13 residues. From germline, CDR1 is SEHNR and CDR2 FQNEAQ (reference sequence). The DNA for the CDR3 is TGTGCCAGCAGCCCCCGACAGGGAGGCACCATATATTTT. It translates to CASSPRQGGTIYF.

This chain uses TRBV29-1 with TRBJ2-3; D not resolved. CDR1 is SQVTM, CDR2 ANQGSEA, per germline. CDR3 length: 13 residues. Trimming stripped 2 bases from V and 2 bases from J, with 8 bases between. The CDR3 here is CSVEPPVTDTQYF. The DNA of the CDR3 is TGCAGCGTTGAACCCCCTGTCACAGATACGCAGTATTTT.

V and J are TRBV5-1 and TRBJ2-5, with D possibly being TRBD2 (6 bases). The ends were cut back, 5 bases at V and 2 bases at J, with 16 bases in the middle. The CDR3 runs 15 residues. The germline V gene has CDR1 SGHRS and CDR2 YFSETQ. CDR3 sequence: CASRVGGTLQETQYF. In DNA form, the CDR3 reads TGCGCCAGCAGAGTGGGCGGGACGCTACAAGAGACCCAGTACTTC. The full variable domain, in which reference TRBV5-1 and TRBJ2-5 provide the parts outside the CDR3, is KAGVTQTPRYLIKTRGQQVTLSCSPISGHRSVSWYQQTPGQGLQFLFEYFSETQRNKGNFPGRFSGRQFSNSRSEMNVSTLELGDSALYLCASRVGGTLQETQYFGPGTRLLVL.

The genes are TRBV15 and TRBJ2-1; possibly TRBD1 or TRBD2 for D (5 bases each). Germline CDR1 is LNHNV and CDR2 is YYDKDF (reference sequence). The CDR3 contains 17 residues. Trimming took 5 bases from V and 2 from J, leaving 19 bases between them. CDR3 loop: CATSSETVRGAYNEQFF. CDR3 in DNA: TGTGCCACCAGCTCAGAGACAGTGAGGGGAGCCTACAATGAGCAGTTCTTC.